The TCR beta chain described here comes from a study of T cells after yellow fever vaccination (dated by TCRdb to between 2018 and 2021). For the study in its entirety: The SMART-Seq v4 Ultra Low Input RNA kit was used to prepare libraries from fractions with low cell numbers. Blood was drawn at multiple timepoints before and after primary and secondary immunization, with bulk PBMC replicates and cell subsets isolated. Two healthy male donors, one aged 18 to 30 and one aged 30 to 40 years, made up the cohort. To track T-cell clones before and after primary and booster YFV17D yellow fever vaccination, bulk TCR alpha and beta repertoires were sequenced longitudinally.

Interpreted using the paper, the treatment or condition label stands for: live attenuated yellow fever vaccine strain. At each blood-draw timepoint, two biological replicates of bulk PBMCs were collected. A standard Ficoll-Paque protocol was used to isolate PBMCs from peripheral blood. TriZol was used to extract RNA from bulk PBMCs, from CD4 and CD8 fractions, and from dextramer-positive and dextramer-negative fractions. V trim: 5 bases; J trim: 3 bases; unmatched bases: 4. The germline V gene (reference sequence) provides CDR1 SEHNR and CDR2 FQNEAQ. Inclusive of the bounding cysteine and valine, the CDR3 is 14 residues long. Of all the DNA, just the CDR3 is kept, 42 bases in frame from base 1. Sequencing used an Illumina NovaSeq 6000. Synthesis of TCR cDNA relied on 5'RACE template switching, a step that introduced a universal primer site along with unique molecular identifiers. cDNA synthesis was primed from both the TCR alpha and TCR beta constant segments. Two PCR steps were used to amplify libraries, with sample barcodes and sequencing adapters being added in the second step. Sequencing of libraries was performed on Illumina HiSeq 2500 (2x100 bp) or NovaSeq (2x150 bp). Per the original workflow: MIGEC was used to demultiplex reads and collapse the reads into UMI consensus sequences, and MiXCR was used for V(D)J alignment. Clonotypes responding to the vaccine were identified with edgeR on replicate PBMC samples, with the criteria of FDR below 0.01 and a log2 fold change above 5 up to day 15. Bulk clonotypes were assigned CD4 or CD8 identity according to which sequenced CD4 or CD8 repertoire held them at higher abundance. TCRdb reanalyzed the raw reads on its own, using fastp at Q25 for trimming and MiXCR for clone calling, and kept in-frame beta chains. Each CDR3 protein gets just one entry, which takes the most common genes and DNA from the rows behind it. These V and J calls originate from TCRdb's pipeline instead of the authors' own analysis. The sample yields some 300,000 distinct CDR3 sequences; around 4% were counted once. 20% to 25% of the sample belongs to the ten largest clones.

This clonotype was counted at least ten times. Its target antigen remains unknown. No much larger clonotype is one base removed from it; base qualities were not supplied. Broad study findings and their caveats: A small share of clonotypes occurred in both CD4 and CD8 compartments, likely arising from convergent recombination. Because only two donors were included in the study, the extent to which the findings can be generalized is limited. After the booster, most clones that had expanded after primary vaccination were detected again (around 96% of CD4 and more than 80% of CD8), suggesting broad maintenance of memory. Computational filtering was required because FACS-sorted repertoires could contain abundant contaminating clonotypes from the bulk population. Compared with the primary T-cell response, the secondary T-cell response was faster but weaker, reaching its peak on day 5 rather than on day 15.

The clonotype comes from a man in his late teens or twenties who received the YFV17D yellow fever vaccine. The chain is made from TRBV7-9 and TRBJ2-7, and TRBD1 aligns with 10 junction nucleotides. The sequences come from PBMCs, collected on the day of the yellow fever booster vaccination. The CDR3 here reads CASSPDRGIYEQYV. The nucleotide sequence is given as TGTGCCAGCAGCCCGGACAGGGGGATCTACGAGCAGTACGTC.